Listed below are T cell receptor beta chains from one sample, sequenced in a study of blood T cell repertoires in COVID-19. Here immunoSEQ multiplex PCR was the method, and the copy in TCRdb shows in-frame clones only, minus some. In the table there are about 150,000 clones, 80% to 85% of which are singletons. The sample consisted of peripheral blood. The receptors were gathered from a man aged 18-30 years with active or convalescent COVID-19. Both conserved end residues are part of each CDR3. Each record gives: clone size, V gene, D gene, J gene, CDR3 protein, CDR3 DNA. The D gene is left open where the match is weak. Part of the rows lack a size; the others show once, few, many or a class for expanded clones.

>few|TRBV10-3|TRBD2|TRBJ2-1
CAISGLSGGADEQFF
TGTGCCATCAGTGGGTTGAGCGGGGGGGCCGATGAGCAGTTCTTC
>-|TRBV11-2|-|TRBJ2-1
CASSLITEGSYNEQFF
TGTGCCAGCAGCTTAATCACAGAAGGCTCCTACAATGAGCAGTTCTTC
>once|TRBV15|-|TRBJ2-7
CATSRDSRQGHEQYF
TGTGCCACCAGCAGAGACTCTCGGCAGGGCCACGAGCAGTACTTC
>-|TRBV2|TRBD1|TRBJ1-1
CASRSTGGRTEAFF
TGTGCCAGCAGGAGTACAGGGGGAAGGACTGAAGCTTTCTTT
>-|TRBV5-1|-|TRBJ1-1
CASSFAGNTEAFF
TGCGCCAGCAGCTTTGCAGGGAACACTGAAGCTTTCTTT
>once|TRBV6-5|-|TRBJ2-7
CASSWTRGSYEQYF
TGTGCCAGCAGTTGGACACGGGGGTCCTACGAGCAGTACTTC
>-|TRBV6-4|-|TRBJ2-7
CASTSPGVGNYEQYF
TGTGCCAGCACCTCCCCGGGAGTCGGTAACTACGAGCAGTACTTC
>-|TRBV27|TRBD1|TRBJ1-1
CASSLGPLNRGEAFF
TGTGCCAGCAGTTTAGGCCCCTTAAACAGGGGGGAAGCTTTCTTT
>-|TRBV11-2|TRBD2|TRBJ2-7
CASSLELAGVYEQYF
TGTGCCAGCAGCTTAGAGTTGGCGGGAGTCTACGAGCAGTACTTC
>-|TRBV7-2|TRBD1|TRBJ1-1
CASSLGSGTAEAFF
TGTGCCAGCAGCTTAGGATCCGGGACAGCCGAAGCTTTCTTT
>few|TRBV5-1|TRBD1|TRBJ1-4
CASSSPSQGDEKLFF
TGCGCCAGCAGCTCCCCAAGTCAGGGGGATGAAAAACTGTTTTTT
>-|TRBV9|TRBD1|TRBJ2-1
CASSSGTGSYNEQFF
TGTGCCAGCAGCTCCGGGACAGGATCCTACAATGAGCAGTTCTTC
>-|TRBV6-5|TRBD2|TRBJ2-7
CASSRTSRSYEQYF
TGTGCCAGCAGCAGGACTAGCAGGTCCTACGAGCAGTACTTC
>-|TRBV28|TRBD2|TRBJ2-1
CASSPLGTKDEQFF
TGTGCCAGCAGCCCATTGGGGACTAAGGATGAGCAGTTCTTC
>-|TRBV29-1|-|TRBJ2-7
CSVGERPGLNEQYF
TGCAGCGTCGGGGAGCGGCCCGGTTTGAACGAGCAGTACTTC
>-|TRBV29-1|TRBD2|TRBJ2-1
CSVATSGSYNEQFF
TGCAGCGTGGCCACTAGCGGGAGTTACAATGAGCAGTTCTTC